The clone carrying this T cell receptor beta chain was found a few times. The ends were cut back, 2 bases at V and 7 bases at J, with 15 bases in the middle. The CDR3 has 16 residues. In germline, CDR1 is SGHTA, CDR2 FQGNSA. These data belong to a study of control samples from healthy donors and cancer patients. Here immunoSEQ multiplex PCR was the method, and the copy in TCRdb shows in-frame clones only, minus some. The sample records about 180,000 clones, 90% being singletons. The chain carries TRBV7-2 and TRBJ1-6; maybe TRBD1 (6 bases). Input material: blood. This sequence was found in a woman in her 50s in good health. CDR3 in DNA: TGTGCCAGCAGCTTATTCCAGGACAGCCGGAATTCACCCCTCCACTTT. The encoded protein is CASSLFQDSRNSPLHF. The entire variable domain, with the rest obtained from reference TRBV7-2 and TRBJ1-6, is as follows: GAGVSQSPSNKVTEKGKDVELRCDPISGHTALYWYRQSLGQGLEFLIYFQGNSAPDKSGLPSDRFSAERTGGSVSTLTIQRTQQEDSAVYLCASSLFQDSRNSPLHFGNGTRLTVT.